This T cell receptor (beta chain) was sequenced during a study of T-cell memory formation after mild COVID-19. The CDR3 has 15 amino acids. Trimming stripped 2 bases from V and 8 bases from J, with 16 bases between. Germline-derived CDR1 and CDR2 are SGHDN and FVKESK. In TCRdb, the 5' RACE reads were re-called with MiXCR into one record per CDR3 protein. The repertoire holds about half a million distinct CDR3 sequences, roughly 20% seen once, with roughly an eighth in the top ten. This chain links TRBV14 with TRBJ2-1; TRBD2 is a possible D gene (5 bases). This sequence was found in an adult woman who had mild COVID-19 (a few samples of this study predate the infection). Cell type and time point are not known. The sequenced sample consisted of PBMCs or a T cell subset sorted from them (not recorded which). CDR3 nucleotide sequence: TGTGCCAGCAGCCAACAAGGGCTAGCTATGCATGAGCAGTTCTTC. This codes for CASSQQGLAMHEQFF.